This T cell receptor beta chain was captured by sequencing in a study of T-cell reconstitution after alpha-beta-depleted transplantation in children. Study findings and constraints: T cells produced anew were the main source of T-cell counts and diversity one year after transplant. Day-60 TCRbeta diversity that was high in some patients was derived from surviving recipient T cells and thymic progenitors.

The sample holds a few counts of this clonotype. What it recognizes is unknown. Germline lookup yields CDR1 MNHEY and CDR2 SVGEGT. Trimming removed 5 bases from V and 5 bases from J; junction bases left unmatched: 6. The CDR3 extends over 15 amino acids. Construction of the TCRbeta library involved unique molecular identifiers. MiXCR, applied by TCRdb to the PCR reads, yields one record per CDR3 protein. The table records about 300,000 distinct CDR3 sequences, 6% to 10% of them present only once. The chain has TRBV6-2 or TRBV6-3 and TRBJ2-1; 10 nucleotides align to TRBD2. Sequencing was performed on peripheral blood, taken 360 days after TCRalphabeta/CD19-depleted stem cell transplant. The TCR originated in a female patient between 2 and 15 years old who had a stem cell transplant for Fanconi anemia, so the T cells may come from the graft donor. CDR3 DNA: TGTGCCAGCAGTCTTAGGACTAGCGGAAACAATGAGCAGTTCTTC. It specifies CASSLRTSGNNEQFF.